What follows are 23 T cell receptor beta chains derived from one specimen sequenced in a study of shared clonotypes between healthy human individuals. The data were produced by immunoSEQ multiplex PCR, yet TCRdb's version contains in-frame clones alone and is incomplete. The table includes approximately 110,000 clones, roughly 70% detected once. The sequenced sample consisted of memory CD8+ T cells sorted from blood. Documented subset: CD45RO+ cells pooled with CCR7-negative TemRA cells. All receptors come from a woman in her thirties in good health.

The table lists this clone with a few counts. The chain recombines TRBV27 with TRBJ2-3, with 7 nucleotides matching TRBD1. V was clipped by 2 bases and J by 0 bases; unmatched bases: 2. The germline CDR1 and CDR2 sequences are MNHEY and SMNVEV (reference sequence). CDR3 length equals 15 residues. The CDR3 here is CASSLRTGSTDTQYF. The CDR3 DNA reads as TGTGCCAGCAGTTTAAGGACAGGTAGCACAGATACGCAGTATTTT.

Many counts were recorded for this clone. The CDR3 reads CASRLMTESYEQYF. Here the CDR3 DNA reads TGTGCCAGCAGGCTTATGACAGAGTCCTACGAGCAGTACTTC. This chain connects TRBV28 to TRBJ2-7, with a tentative D call TRBD1 (5 bases). The CDR3 length is 14 residues. In germline, CDR1 is MDHEN, CDR2 SYDVKM. V was pared by 6 bases and J by 1 base, with 13 bases between.

This chain joins TRBV25-1 and TRBJ1-3, with a tentative D call TRBD1 (5 bases). Trimming took 4 bases from V and 3 from J, leaving 13 bases between them. Germline CDR1 is MGHDK and CDR2 is SYGVNS. There are 15 residues in the CDR3. CDR3 protein: CASSAQGEVGNTIYF. DNA for the CDR3: TGTGCCAGCAGTGCCCAGGGTGAAGTTGGAAACACCATATATTTT.

This clone came up once. This chain connects TRBV6-5 to TRBJ1-2, with D possibly TRBD1 on 5 matching bases. This CDR3 has 13 amino acids. V was trimmed by 5 bases and J by 1 base, leaving 8 bases between them. Germline CDR1 and CDR2: MNHEY and SVGAGI. CDR3 sequence reads: CASSRQINYGYTF. The CDR3 DNA is TGTGCCAGCAGTCGACAGATTAACTATGGCTACACCTTC.

J is TRBJ2-5 and V is TRBV25-1; TRBD2 agrees at 11 bases. The ends lost 4 bases at V and 1 base at J; junction bases unmatched: 5. This CDR3 spans 16 amino acids. Germline V gene lookup returns CDR1 MGHDK and CDR2 SYGVNS. CDR3 sequence reads: CASSGMTSGTQETQYF. The CDR3 DNA sequence: TGTGCCAGCAGTGGGATGACTAGCGGGACCCAAGAGACCCAGTACTTC.

This chain uses TRBV28 with TRBJ1-2; TRBD1 matches 8 bases. The V gene end was trimmed by 6 bases and the J gene end by 1 base; junction bases not matched to a gene: 4. This CDR3 is built from 14 residues. CDR1 and CDR2 from the germline V gene are MDHEN and SYDVKM. The chain's CDR3 is CASSPTGDNYGYTF. CDR3 in DNA: TGTGCCAGCAGCCCGACAGGGGATAACTATGGCTACACCTTC.

This chain joins TRBV6-4 and TRBJ1-5; a weak D match, TRBD1 (5 bases). The CDR3 is made up of 13 amino acids. The V gene lost 3 bases and the J gene lost 4 bases, with 7 bases spanning the gap. Germline V lookup: CDR1 MRHNA, CDR2 SNTAGT. The CDR3 nucleotides are TGTGCCAGCAGTGAAGAGGGGAATCAGCCCCAGCATTTT. Its translation is CASSEEGNQPQHF.

This clone was recorded only once. The chain carries TRBV6-4 and TRBJ2-1; D is unclear. Germline CDR1 is MRHNA and CDR2 is SNTAGT. The CDR3 consists of 13 residues. Trimming took 6 bases from V and 6 from J, leaving 12 bases between them. CDR3 DNA: TGTGCCAGCAGCCCCTCAACCCGCAATGAGCAGTTCTTC. It is translated as CASSPSTRNEQFF.

This chain connects TRBV5-4 to TRBJ1-2; TRBD1 aligns across 7 bases. Germline V CDR1 and CDR2: SGHNT, YYREEE (reference sequence). V was clipped by 4 bases and J by 5 bases; unmatched bases: 20. This CDR3 comprises 18 residues. DNA of the CDR3: TGTGCCAGCAGCCCTGGATGGCAGGGGGACGAGGGGTTTTATGGCTACACCTTC. Its protein product is CASSPGWQGDEGFYGYTF.

This clone showed up just a few times. The V and J genes are TRBV27 and TRBJ2-1, with TRBD2 as a possible D gene (5 bases). The germline V and J ends were trimmed by 1 base and 5 bases, with 12 bases remaining between them. The CDR3 sequence is 15 residues long. CDR1 and CDR2 (germline): MNHEY, SMNVEV (reference sequence). The CDR3 coding sequence is TGTGCCAGCAGTTTATGGACGGGAACAGACAATGAGCAGTTCTTC. It codes for CASSLWTGTDNEQFF.

The chain carries TRBV5-1 and TRBJ2-1; 10 positions match TRBD1. The CDR3 consists of 14 residues. The V gene end was trimmed by 7 bases and the J gene end by 4 bases; junction bases not matched to a gene: 5. Germline V gene data show CDR1 as SGHRS and CDR2 as YFSETQ. The chain's CDR3 is CASLGQGIYNEQFF. CDR3 coding DNA: TGCGCCAGCCTGGGACAGGGGATATACAATGAGCAGTTCTTC.

This chain uses TRBV27 with TRBJ2-7, with 9 bases matching TRBD1. Germline CDR1 reads MNHEY; CDR2 reads SMNVEV (reference sequence). This CDR3 has 14 residues. Trimming at V came to 3 bases and at J to 5 bases, leaving 5 bases not matched to a gene. In DNA form, the CDR3 reads TGTGCCAGCAGTTTGTACAGGGGGCATGACGAGCAGTACTTC. Translating gives CASSLYRGHDEQYF.

This rearrangement joins TRBV19 to TRBJ1-5; D is uncertain. CDR3 length equals 14 residues. Germline assignment: CDR1 LNHDA and CDR2 SQIVND (reference sequence). Trimming took 6 bases from V and 2 from J, leaving 11 bases between them. CDR3: CASSPEARNQPQHF. CDR3 bases: TGTGCCAGTAGCCCAGAGGCCCGCAATCAGCCCCAGCATTTT.

The V and J genes are TRBV6-6 and TRBJ2-7; D remains unclear. The CDR3 contains 14 residues. V dropped 3 bases and J dropped 2 bases, with 11 bases sitting between them. CDR1 is MNHNY and CDR2 is SVGAGI in the germline V gene (reference sequence). The CDR3 is CASSYDGTAYEQYF. CDR3 DNA sequence: TGTGCCAGCAGTTATGACGGAACCGCCTACGAGCAGTACTTC.

The chain carries TRBV6-1 and TRBJ2-7; 9 bases fit TRBD2. Germline assignment: CDR1 MNHNS and CDR2 SASEGT. This CDR3 comprises 15 residues. The trim removed 6 bases at V and 0 bases at J, leaving 6 bases unmatched. CDR3 loop: CASRLQTSGSYEQYF. In DNA form, the CDR3 reads TGTGCCAGCAGACTACAGACTAGCGGCTCCTACGAGCAGTACTTC.

The chain employs TRBV7-9 and TRBJ2-3; 8 bases are shared with TRBD1. CDR1 and CDR2 (germline): SEHNR, FQNEAQ (reference sequence). After removal of 7 bases from V and 2 bases from J, the junction contained 8 bases not matched to a gene. The CDR3 sequence is 15 residues long. This chain's CDR3 is CASNPPGQDTDTQYF. In DNA, the CDR3 is TGTGCCAGCAACCCCCCGGGACAGGACACAGATACGCAGTATTTT.

The gene calls are TRBV6-1 and TRBJ2-1; D unresolved. This CDR3 has 13 amino acids. The V gene's germline CDR1 is MNHNS and CDR2 SASEGT. Trimming took off 3 bases at V and 5 bases at J, with 8 bases between the two ends. The DNA of the CDR3 is TGTGCCAGCAGTGAGTCCACCCACAATGAGCAGTTCTTC. Encoded protein: CASSESTHNEQFF.

This chain connects TRBV7-9 to TRBJ2-7, with 11 positions matching TRBD2. The CDR3 length is 17 residues. Trimming removed 4 bases from V and 2 bases from J; junction bases left unmatched: 10. In germline, CDR1 is SEHNR, CDR2 FQNEAQ (reference sequence). Here the CDR3 reads CASSSPQILAGAYEQYF. CDR3 in DNA: TGTGCCAGCAGCTCGCCGCAGATACTAGCGGGGGCCTACGAGCAGTACTTC. Combining the CDR3 with reference TRBV7-9 and TRBJ2-7 gives the whole variable domain DTGVSQNPRHKITKRGQNVTFRCDPISEHNRLYWYRQTLGQGPEFLTYFQNEAQLEKSRLLSDRFSAERPKGSFSTLEIQRTEQGDSAMYLCASSSPQILAGAYEQYFGPGTRLTVT.

The chain uses TRBV9 and TRBJ2-2; D remains ambiguous. V was pared by 0 bases and J by 5 bases, with 8 bases between. This CDR3 has 14 residues. CDR1 and CDR2 from the germline V gene are SGDLS and YYNGEE. For the CDR3, the DNA is TGTGCCAGCAGCGTAGCGTGGGCAACCGGGGAGCTGTTTTTT. The encoded protein is CASSVAWATGELFF.

The DNA of the CDR3 is TGTGCCAGCAGCCCACCCGTGGGGACCATGCCAGGAAACACCATATATTTT. Amino acids: CASSPPVGTMPGNTIYF. The J gene is TRBJ1-3, the V gene TRBV7-9, with D maybe TRBD1 (5 bases). With 5 bases removed from V and 4 bases from J, the gap between germline ends came to 21 bases. The CDR3 covers 17 residues. CDR1 SEHNR and CDR2 FQNEAQ come from the germline V gene (reference sequence).

This clone was counted a few times. This chain uses TRBV6-6 with TRBJ2-3, with 8 positions matching TRBD1. Losses at the gene ends were 6 bases for V and 1 base for J; bases not matched to a gene: 3. This CDR3 contains 14 residues. Germline V gene lookup returns CDR1 MNHNY and CDR2 SVGAGI (reference sequence). CDR3 region: CASSSGQGTDTQYF. The CDR3 region has the DNA TGTGCCAGCAGCTCGGGACAGGGCACAGATACGCAGTATTTT.

The chain employs TRBV7-2 and TRBJ2-7; D perhaps matches TRBD2 (5 bases). The CDR3 sequence is 14 residues long. From germline, CDR1 is SGHTA and CDR2 FQGNSA. Trimming removed 3 bases from V and 2 bases from J, with 11 bases in between. CDR3 region: CASSLRTATYEQYF. Written as DNA, the CDR3 is TGTGCCAGCAGCTTGAGGACTGCAACCTACGAGCAGTACTTC.

The chain uses TRBV15 and TRBJ2-6, with TRBD1 identical over 8 bases. The CDR3 is 18 amino acids. Per germline, CDR1 LNHNV and CDR2 YYDKDF (reference sequence). Trimming cost V 3 bases and J 0 bases; bases outside gene matches: 7. In DNA form, the CDR3 reads TGTGCCACCAGCAGGGAAGGCGGGACAGGCTCTGGGGCCAACGTCCTGACTTTC. This encodes CATSREGGTGSGANVLTF.